This T cell receptor (beta chain) emerged from a study of T cell repertoires in cytomegalovirus infection. TCRdb re-called the reads through MiXCR, storing one row per CDR3 protein. The sample includes approximately 730,000 distinct CDR3 sequences, under 35% of them seen just once. The CDR3 runs to 13 residues. Germline CDR1 reads SGHVS; CDR2 reads FQNEAQ. V was cut by 5 bases and J by 4 bases, with 9 bases left in between. Many counts were recorded for this clonotype. As yet, its antigen is unknown. Overall study findings and caveats: Within the response measured ex vivo, HLA-C-restricted CMV-specific TCR beta clonotypes were dominant.

J is TRBJ1-3 and V is TRBV7-8; no clear D gene. Sample: cultured CD8+ T cells from PBMCs, taken from culture after CMV antigen stimulation. The origin of this receptor is a human donor in good health (CMV status not recorded). Some clones in this sample may be carry-over from other donors' samples. In nucleotides, the CDR3 is TGTGCCAGCAGCAGACATGAGGGAAACACCATATATTTT. Translation gives CASSRHEGNTIYF.